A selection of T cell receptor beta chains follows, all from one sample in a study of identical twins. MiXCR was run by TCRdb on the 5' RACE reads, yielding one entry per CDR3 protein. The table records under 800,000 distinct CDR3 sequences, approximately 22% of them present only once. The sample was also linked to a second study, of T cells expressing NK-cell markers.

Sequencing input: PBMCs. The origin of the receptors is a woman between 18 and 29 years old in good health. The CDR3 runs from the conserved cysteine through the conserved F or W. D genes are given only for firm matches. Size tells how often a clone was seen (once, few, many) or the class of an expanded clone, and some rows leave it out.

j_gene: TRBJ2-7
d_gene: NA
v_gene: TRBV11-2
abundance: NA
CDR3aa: CASSLPGSHSYEQYF
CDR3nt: TGTGCCAGCAGCTTACCAGGGTCCCATTCATACGAGCAGTACTTC

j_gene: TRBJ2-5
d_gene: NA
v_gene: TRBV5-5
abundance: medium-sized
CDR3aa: CASSLMSAGETQYF
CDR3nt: TGTGCCAGCAGCTTGATGTCAGCCGGGGAGACCCAGTACTTC

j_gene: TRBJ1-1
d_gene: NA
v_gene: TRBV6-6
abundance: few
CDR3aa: CASPRVDGEAFF
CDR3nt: TGTGCCAGCCCCCGGGTAGACGGTGAAGCTTTCTTT

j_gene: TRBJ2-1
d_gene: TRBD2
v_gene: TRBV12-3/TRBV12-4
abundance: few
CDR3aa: CASRSTGTSGSQTYNEQFF
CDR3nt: TGTGCCAGCAGATCTACCGGGACTAGCGGGAGTCAGACCTACAATGAGCAGTTCTTC

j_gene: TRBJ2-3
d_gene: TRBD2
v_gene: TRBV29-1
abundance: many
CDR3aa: CSARLAGYTDTQYF
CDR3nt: TGCAGCGCTCGACTAGCGGGCTACACAGATACGCAGTATTTT

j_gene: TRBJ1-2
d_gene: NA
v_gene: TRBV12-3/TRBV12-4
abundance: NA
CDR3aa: CASSLWSGAYTF
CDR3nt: TGTGCCAGCAGTTTGTGGTCAGGGGCATACACCTTC

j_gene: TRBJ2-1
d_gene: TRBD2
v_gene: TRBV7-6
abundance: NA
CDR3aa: CASSLEASGSSYNEQFF
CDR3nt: TGTGCCAGCAGCTTAGAGGCCAGCGGGAGCTCCTACAATGAGCAGTTCTTC

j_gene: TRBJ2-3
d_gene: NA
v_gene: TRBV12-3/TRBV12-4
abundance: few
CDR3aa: CASRVIGADTQYF
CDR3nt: TGTGCCAGCCGAGTTATAGGGGCAGATACGCAGTATTTT

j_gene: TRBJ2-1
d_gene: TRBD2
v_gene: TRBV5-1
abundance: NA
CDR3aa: CASSVSGTTKHNEQFF
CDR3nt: TGCGCCAGCAGCGTGTCCGGGACTACAAAACACAATGAGCAGTTCTTC

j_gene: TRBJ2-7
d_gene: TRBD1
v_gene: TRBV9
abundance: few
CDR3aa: CASSASGTELDEQYF
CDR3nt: TGTGCCAGCAGCGCATCCGGGACAGAGCTCGACGAGCAGTACTTC

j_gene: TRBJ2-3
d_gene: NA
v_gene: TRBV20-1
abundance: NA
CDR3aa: CSAGRDPATDTQYF
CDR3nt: TGCAGTGCCGGACGGGACCCGGCCACAGATACGCAGTATTTT

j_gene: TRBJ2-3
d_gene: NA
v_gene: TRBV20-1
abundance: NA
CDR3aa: CSARAPGTDTQYF
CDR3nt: TGCAGTGCTAGAGCCCCTGGCACAGATACGCAGTATTTT

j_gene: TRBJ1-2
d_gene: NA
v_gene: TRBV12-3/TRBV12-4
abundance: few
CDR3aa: CASKKGDYGYTF
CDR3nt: TGTGCCAGCAAGAAGGGGGACTATGGCTACACCTTC